The T cell receptor beta chain under discussion was sequenced for a study of cytomegalovirus exposure and HLA in healthy donors. Study background: Among about 179 million T cells, an earlier analysis found roughly 120 million unique TCR beta sequences.

This CDR3 contains 14 residues. Trimming pared 4 bases from V and 4 bases from J, leaving 13 bases between. CDR1 is SGHTA and CDR2 is FQGNSA in the germline V gene. In the case of this clone: What it binds is not known.

Amplification used 60 Vbeta primers and 13 Jbeta primers. The assay was immunoSEQ multiplex PCR, and TCRdb's table has in-frame clones only and misses some. The table lists over 150,000 clones, around 86% of them singletons. Study-wide results and caveats: An Asian-associated ancestry cluster reportedly showed fewer N-insertions than the approximately 660-donor mean in a later analysis.

This sequence originates from a woman between 45 and 60 years old in good health and CMV-seropositive. Sequencing was done on a sample of PBMCs. The genes are TRBV7-2 and TRBJ2-5, with D maybe TRBD2 (6 bases). CDR3 sequence reads: CASSYGTSLETQYF. The CDR3 region has the DNA TGTGCCAGCAGCTACGGGACTTCCCTAGAGACCCAGTACTTC.